This record covers a single T cell receptor beta chain. The clone's antigen remains unknown. Base quality data are lacking; no much larger clone is found one base away. This entry is derived from a study of cytomegalovirus exposure and HLA in healthy donors (TCRdb year 2017). A note on the overall study: An earlier analysis of several hundred of the donors reported about 260 Gb of sequence data and roughly 120 million unique TCR beta sequences obtained from about 200 million T cells. Roughly 300 gigabases of sequencing data and some 85 million unique TCR sequences were included in an early release covering 550 to 650 HLA-typed donors. Of the 398 genotyped donors, approximately 80% fell in the genetic ancestry cluster associated with self-reported Caucasian donors. The study aimed to test whether cataloging public T cell receptors could reveal signatures of past pathogen exposure. The T cell repertoires of some 700 subjects were profiled by immunosequencing and related to cytomegalovirus serostatus. Besides the first cohort of approximately 670 subjects, a separate validation cohort made up of 90 to 150 different subjects was used. To predict cytomegalovirus infection status, the study combined high-throughput TCR immunosequencing, statistical association of individual TCRs with disease status, and machine learning. A later analysis re-analyzed previously published TCR beta repertoires from 650 to 800 donors and added high-resolution HLA genotyping to study TCR occurrence patterns. Rather than drawing on any new phenotypic data, the later analysis identified candidate immune exposures from TCR beta sequences and the way those sequences occurred across donors. An earlier analysis of approximately 500 of the donors applied high-throughput TCR beta sequencing to assess whether each TCR beta V gene segment acted as functional or pseudogenic. Donor age, sex, ethnicity and CMV serostatus were compiled together with the repertoire data. A later genetic analysis used genome-wide SNP genotypes for about 60% of the roughly 700 donors, treating that subset as a discovery cohort. All discovery cohort repertoires had been generated using a single sequencing platform. HLA typing included class I and class II loci at four-digit resolution. The number of donors typed differed by locus, with roughly 629-640 for A, B, C, DRB1 and DQB1, roughly 550 for DQA1, over 600 for DPA1, and some 440 for DPB1. Roughly 5 DR-DQ haplotypes were handled as single units for association and clustering, since linkage in the cohort was strong. Among roughly 400 genotyped donors of the cohort, an average of about 240,000 unique TCR beta nucleotide sequences were sequenced per donor, roughly 20% of them non-productive.

The cohort comprised hundreds of healthy bone marrow donors. Cohort members were all nominally healthy when sampled, although unrecorded immune exposures were likely present. The donor was CMV seropositive and was included in the group of 250 to 300 seropositive cohort members. A peripheral blood sample was provided by each donor, and peripheral blood mononuclear cells were used for TCR beta sequencing. The Qiagen DNeasy Blood Extraction Kit was used to extract genomic DNA from the blood cell samples. Receptor amplification or capture employed the immunoSEQ multiplex PCR assay. For the multiplex PCR, a mixture combining 60 forward primers for TCR Vbeta segments and 13 reverse primers for TCR Jbeta segments was used. The CDR3 region of rearranged TCR beta genes was amplified from genomic DNA by a multiplex PCR assay. On the Illumina HiSeq System, the amplified TCR beta libraries were sequenced as 87-base-pair reads. The published analysis was carried out like this. Across the 600 to 700 repertoires, a later analysis counted 60 million to 90 million unique TCR beta chains, roughly 11 million of which were shared by at least two donors. Raw reads were error-corrected and collapsed into unique sequences with a nearest-neighbor algorithm that merged closely related sequences to remove PCR and sequencing errors. V, D and J gene segments were assigned by aligning CDR3 sequences to IMGT reference sequences. For a sequence to be retained, at least a six-nucleotide match to both a V gene segment and a J gene segment was required. Rearrangements were called productive when the CDR3 lacked stop codons and stayed in frame with V and J; all others were non-productive. CDR3 was defined by IMGT convention, running from the second conserved V-encoded cysteine to the conserved J-encoded phenylalanine. Sequences without an unambiguous match to a single V gene segment were excluded from the earlier analysis of about 600 of the donors. An earlier analysis of under 750 of the donors called V segments functional above 56.7% productive rearrangements and segregating when the between-donor standard deviation exceeded 5%. A statistical classification framework was built for diagnosing cytomegalovirus status from the catalog of TCR beta chain sequences. In a later analysis, TCR nucleotide sequences were compared against IMGT/GENE-DB human TR gene sequences so that V and J genes could be assigned. In a later analysis, CDR3 sequences and most-parsimonious VDJ recombination scenarios were assigned using the TCRdist pipeline. In a later analysis, each TCR beta chain was defined by its CDR3 amino acid sequence together with its V-gene family, and reads without a unique V-gene family were excluded. A later analysis removed nearly 600 highly shared, low-generation-probability nucleotide sequences to deal with suspected cross-contamination and a sequencing artifact. For each public chain, a later analysis derived a clonal expansion index from normalized ranks of inferred template counts within each repertoire. In a later analysis, generation probabilities were computed using a VDJ recombination model fitted to out-of-frame rearrangements, and the results were checked against IGoR. In a later analysis, TCR-TCR, TCR-HLA and TCR-CMV co-occurrence was scored with hypergeometric tests, and a repertoire-size bias correction was applied to TCR pairs. In a later analysis, false discovery rates were estimated by permuting HLA or CMV assignments 20 times. A later analysis grouped co-occurring TCRs with DBSCAN, adding TCRdist sequence similarity when clustering within HLA-allele-positive subsets. Repertoires with fewer than 30,000 or more than 120,000 public chains were left out of co-occurrence clustering, as were five repertoires with anomalous nucleotide sharing. TCRdb carries this immuneACCESS record with in-frame sequences only. Its versions omit some clonotypes, under half of them owing to an unresolved V gene in the studies checked, with the rest unexplained. V and J calls and clone size are those listed in that table; D and trimming were worked out from the DNA. The sample yields around 92,000 clones; about 85% were counted once. Approximately 1.1% of the sample rests with the top ten.

The CDR1 and CDR2 encoded by the germline V gene are MNHNS and SASEGT. V sheds 6 bases and J sheds 0 bases, leaving 14 bases between their ends. The CDR3 numbers 15 residues from cysteine through phenylalanine. Kept here is only the CDR3 DNA, which spans 45 bases and is read in frame from base 1. What the study reported, not specific to this receptor: Several of the top co-occurrence clusters appeared to be linked to parvovirus B19, influenza, CMV and Epstein-Barr virus, according to a later analysis. The sequencing pipeline was judged likely to have produced a cluster of highly shared sequence variants as a technical artifact. The authors suggested that the approach could potentially be extended to other disease states and immunological phenotypes. In this cohort, only TCR beta chains were sequenced, and detectable features were limited by the absence of alpha or paired-chain data. When HLA alleles, especially DR and DQ, strongly co-occurred, TCR associations were difficult to assign to individual alleles. In both the original and validation cohorts, the classifier was reported to diagnose cytomegalovirus status with high specificity and sensitivity. Compared with the roughly 710-donor mean, donors in an Asian-associated ancestry cluster had fewer N-insertions in productive TCRs, according to a later genetic analysis. A further reported finding was that TCR beta sequences accurately predicted the HLA-A and HLA-B alleles for most subjects in the first cohort. For the cohort, immune exposure information was limited to CMV serostatus. Some IMGT-functional V segments, including TRBV6-2 and TRBV6-3, could not be told apart with the 87-base-pair reads, so those segments were excluded. Broadly in line with IMGT annotations, most TCR beta V segments showed up in productive rearrangements about 90% or about 30% of the time in an earlier analysis of about 500 of the donors. In a later analysis, HLA-associated TCR beta chains showed more clonal expansion and lower generation probabilities than non-associated chains that were equally common. In vitro tests confirmed that three of the cytomegalovirus-associated TCR beta chains recognize cytomegalovirus antigens. Specific HLA alleles were associated with around 18,000 TCR beta sequences at a false discovery rate of 0.05 in a later analysis. Across donors, most TCR sequences were observed very rarely, whereas some public TCRs were present in many individuals. Because counts were too low, fewer than 20 rarely observed V segments, including chromosome 9 orphons, were excluded from the earlier analysis of 587 of the donors. Correlated functional status among segregating V segments might reflect linkage disequilibrium, but an unknown experimental factor could not be ruled out. According to a later analysis, most CMV-associated TCR beta chains appeared to be HLA-restricted, and the HLA associations seemed to be driven largely by CMV exposure. The study gave a list of some 150 TCR beta chains associated with cytomegalovirus. The presence/absence analyses assumed that sequencing depth was roughly uniform across donors, and that assumption may not be true. An association between a missense DCLRE1C variant and V-gene and J-gene trimming of TCR beta chains was found in a later genetic analysis and replicated in an independent cohort. HLA typing was unavailable for some donors at each locus, so association tests used only the typed subset. A later analysis found that TCR association rates varied across HLA loci, with DRB1 alleles showing the most associated TCRs and HLA-C alleles the fewest.

The sequence came from a girl aged 2-10 years in good health and CMV-seropositive. The sample consisted of PBMCs. The chain is assembled from TRBV6-1 and TRBJ1-2; the D gene identity is not certain. The CDR3 in this case is CASRPIGWSNYGYTF. The sequenced DNA: TGTGCCAGCAGACCCATTGGCTGGTCTAACTATGGCTACACCTTC.